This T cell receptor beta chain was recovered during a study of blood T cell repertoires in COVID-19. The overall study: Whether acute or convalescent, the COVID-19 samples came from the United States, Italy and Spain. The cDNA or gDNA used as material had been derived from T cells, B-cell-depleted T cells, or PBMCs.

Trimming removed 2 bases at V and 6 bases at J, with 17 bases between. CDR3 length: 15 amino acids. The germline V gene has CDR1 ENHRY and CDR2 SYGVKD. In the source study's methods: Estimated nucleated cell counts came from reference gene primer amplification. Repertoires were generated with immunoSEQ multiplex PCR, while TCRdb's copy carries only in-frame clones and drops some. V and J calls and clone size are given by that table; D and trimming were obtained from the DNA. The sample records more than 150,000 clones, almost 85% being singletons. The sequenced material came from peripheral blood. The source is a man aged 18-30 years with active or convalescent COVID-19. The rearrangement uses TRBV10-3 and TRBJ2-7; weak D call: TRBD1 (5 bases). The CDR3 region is CAISEKYQGNIEQYF. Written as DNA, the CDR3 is TGTGCCATCAGTGAGAAATACCAGGGCAACATCGAGCAGTACTTC.